This T cell receptor (beta chain) was found in a study of shared clonotypes between healthy human individuals. Whole-study results and caveats: Of the naive CD4 clonotypes, about 5% were shared across a few donors.

About this clone: The antigen remains unidentified.

Over several immunoSEQ plates, each subset's genomic DNA was distributed in even portions. TCRdb keeps only in-frame clones here, not all; method: immunoSEQ multiplex PCR. Here the sample spans about 2.3 million clones, more than 85% being singletons. Each donor was a Caucasian adult residing in Nashville, Tennessee. CD4+ cells were split into CD45RA+ naive and CD45RA-negative memory subsets. Germline CDR1 and CDR2: SGDLS and YYNGEE. Trimming took off 4 bases at V and 6 bases at J, with 17 bases between the two ends. The CDR3 spans 14 residues. The TCR sequence derives from a man in his late teens or twenties in good health. Some clones in this sample may be carry-over from other donors' samples. This chain uses TRBV9 with TRBJ2-7; no clear D. The material sequenced was naive CD4+ T cells from PBMCs. Subset noted: CD45RA+ positively selected. The CDR3 sequence: CASSPRSQSIEQYF. In nucleotides, the CDR3 is TGTGCCAGCAGCCCCCGTAGCCAGTCGATCGAGCAGTACTTC.